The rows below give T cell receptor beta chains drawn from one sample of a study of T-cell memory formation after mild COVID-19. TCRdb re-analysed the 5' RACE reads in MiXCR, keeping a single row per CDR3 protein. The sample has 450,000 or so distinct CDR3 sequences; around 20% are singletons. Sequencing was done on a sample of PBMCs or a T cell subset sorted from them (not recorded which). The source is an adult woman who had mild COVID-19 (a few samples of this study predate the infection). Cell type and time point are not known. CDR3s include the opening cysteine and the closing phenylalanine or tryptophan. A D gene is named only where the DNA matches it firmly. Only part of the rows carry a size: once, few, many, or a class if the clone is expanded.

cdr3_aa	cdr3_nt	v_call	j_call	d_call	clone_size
CAISYRGQEGYTF	TGTGCCATCAGTTACAGGGGGCAAGAAGGCTACACCTTC	TRBV10-3	TRBJ1-2	TRBD1	NA
CASSEGTGGNQPQHF	TGTGCCAGCAGTGAGGGGACAGGGGGCAATCAGCCCCAGCATTTT	TRBV27	TRBJ1-5	TRBD1	few
CASSHNKVLHNEQFF	TGTGCCAGCAGCCACAACAAGGTCCTCCACAATGAGCAGTTCTTC	TRBV4-2	TRBJ2-1	NA	NA
CASKGLAGDHGSYNEQFF	TGTGCCAGCAAAGGACTAGCGGGAGATCATGGGTCCTACAATGAGCAGTTCTTC	TRBV12-3/TRBV12-4	TRBJ2-1	TRBD2	NA
CASSPLSGVVYEQYF	TGTGCCAGCAGCCCCCTCAGCGGAGTTGTCTACGAGCAGTACTTC	TRBV11-2	TRBJ2-7	NA	few
CASSAWGAGDTQYF	TGTGCCAGCAGCGCATGGGGGGCCGGGGATACGCAGTATTTT	TRBV9	TRBJ2-3	NA	NA
CATSRDRSGSSYNEQFF	TGTGCCACCAGCAGAGACCGTAGCGGGAGCTCCTACAATGAGCAGTTCTTC	TRBV15	TRBJ2-1	TRBD2	few
CAWSVELAGYNEQFF	TGTGCCTGGAGTGTAGAACTAGCGGGGTACAATGAGCAGTTCTTC	TRBV30	TRBJ2-1	TRBD2	NA
CASSYGQGSADEQFF	TGCGCCAGCAGCTACGGTCAGGGGTCGGCGGATGAGCAGTTCTTC	TRBV5-1	TRBJ2-1	NA	few
CASSLDLTITGELFF	TGTGCCAGCAGCTTAGACTTAACCATCACCGGGGAGCTGTTTTTT	TRBV11-2	TRBJ2-2	NA	NA
CATGQGVREQYF	TGTGCCACCGGACAGGGGGTGAGGGAGCAGTACTTC	TRBV19	TRBJ2-7	TRBD1	NA
CASSEGSGLAGRETQYF	TGTGCCAGCAGTGAGGGGTCGGGACTAGCGGGGAGAGAGACCCAGTACTTC	TRBV6-1	TRBJ2-5	TRBD2	NA
CATRKGSSYGYTF	TGTGCCACCAGGAAAGGGAGTAGCTATGGCTACACCTTC	TRBV24-1	TRBJ1-2	NA	NA
CSARDPAKNTEAFF	TGCAGTGCTAGAGACCCGGCCAAGAACACTGAAGCTTTCTTT	TRBV20-1	TRBJ1-1	NA	few
CASSYGRANTGELFF	TGTGCCAGCAGTTATGGCAGGGCGAACACCGGGGAGCTGTTTTTT	TRBV6-6	TRBJ2-2	NA	NA
CASSRGEGQRNYGYTF	TGTGCCAGCAGCCGGGGGGAAGGACAGCGGAACTATGGCTACACCTTC	TRBV14	TRBJ1-2	NA	NA
CASSLSGMDIQYF	TGTGCCAGCAGCTTATCCGGGATGGACATTCAGTACTTC	TRBV7-9	TRBJ2-4	NA	NA
CSVGGTAYNEQFF	TGCAGCGTTGGAGGGACGGCCTACAATGAGCAGTTCTTC	TRBV29-1	TRBJ2-1	NA	NA
CATSSANTGELFF	TGTGCCACCAGTAGCGCGAACACCGGGGAGCTGTTTTTT	TRBV24-1	TRBJ2-2	NA	few
CASTPPASENTGELFF	TGTGCCAGCACCCCCCCGGCTAGCGAGAACACCGGGGAGCTGTTTTTT	TRBV9	TRBJ2-2	NA	NA
CASSQGTSGSSTDTQYF	TGTGCCAGCAGCCAAGGGACTAGCGGGTCCAGCACAGATACGCAGTATTTT	TRBV14	TRBJ2-3	TRBD2	NA
CASSPWETGTNYGYTF	TGTGCCAGCAGCCCTTGGGAGACAGGGACCAACTATGGCTACACCTTC	TRBV5-6	TRBJ1-2	TRBD1	few
CATSGIPSEGHEQFF	TGTGCCACCAGTGGCATCCCTAGCGAGGGCCATGAGCAGTTCTTC	TRBV24-1	TRBJ2-1	NA	NA
CSVEGTGLQYNEQFF	TGCAGCGTTGAGGGAACGGGACTACAATACAATGAGCAGTTCTTC	TRBV29-1	TRBJ2-1	TRBD2	few
CASSQDLGGEHEQYF	TGTGCCAGCAGCCAAGATCTCGGAGGTGAGCACGAGCAGTACTTC	TRBV3-1	TRBJ2-7	NA	few
CASSPGDRVDYEQYF	TGCGCCAGCAGCCCAGGGGACAGGGTTGACTACGAGCAGTACTTC	TRBV5-1	TRBJ2-7	TRBD1	NA
CASSLGGPETQYF	TGCGCCAGCAGCTTGGGAGGGCCGGAGACCCAGTACTTC	TRBV5-1	TRBJ2-5	NA	NA
CASALVSYEQYF	TGTGCCAGCGCGCTAGTGTCCTACGAGCAGTACTTC	TRBV2	TRBJ2-7	NA	few
CASSYRGYGSGNTIYF	TGTGCCAGCAGTTACAGGGGGTACGGCTCTGGAAACACCATATATTTT	TRBV6-5	TRBJ1-3	NA	NA
CSAQSGRDYGEQYF	TGCAGTGCTCAAAGCGGGAGGGACTACGGCGAGCAGTACTTC	TRBV20-1	TRBJ2-7	TRBD2	NA
CAWSLISGNTIYF	TGTGCCTGGAGTCTCATCTCTGGAAACACCATATATTTT	TRBV30	TRBJ1-3	NA	NA
CASRNNFGDLGETQYF	TGTGCCAGCAGAAATAATTTCGGAGACCTCGGGGAGACCCAGTACTTC	TRBV6-2/TRBV6-3	TRBJ2-5	NA	NA
CASSPGLAGGPYNEQFF	TGTGCCAGCAGCCCGGGGCTAGCGGGAGGGCCTTACAATGAGCAGTTCTTC	TRBV7-3	TRBJ2-1	TRBD2	NA
CASSLKYAPSYEQYF	TGTGCCAGCAGTTTAAAGTACGCTCCCTCCTACGAGCAGTACTTC	TRBV27	TRBJ2-7	NA	few
CASRRSGRAREQFF	TGTGCCAGCAGGAGAAGCGGGAGGGCCCGTGAGCAGTTCTTC	TRBV5-6	TRBJ2-1	TRBD2	NA
CASSQDPAGEFSDTQYF	TGCGCCAGCAGCCAAGATCCGGCGGGAGAGTTCTCAGATACGCAGTATTTT	TRBV4-3	TRBJ2-3	TRBD2	NA
CASSYDLQMTGPYGYTF	TGTGCCAGCAGTTACGATCTCCAGATGACAGGCCCCTATGGCTACACCTTC	TRBV6-4	TRBJ1-2	NA	NA
CSARKAPPRGTGELFF	TGCAGTGCTAGGAAGGCACCCCCGAGGGGCACCGGGGAGCTGTTTTTT	TRBV20-1	TRBJ2-2	NA	few
CASSLAGPYTGELFF	TGTGCCAGCAGCTTAGCTGGGCCGTACACCGGGGAGCTGTTTTTT	TRBV7-2	TRBJ2-2	NA	many
CSVERRLGGTKVF	TGCAGCGTTGAGAGGAGATTGGGCGGGACAAAAGTTTTC	TRBV29-1	TRBJ2-1	NA	NA
CASSEGWRRVSYEQYF	TGTGCCAGCAGTGAAGGGTGGCGCAGGGTATCCTACGAGCAGTACTTC	TRBV6-1	TRBJ2-7	NA	few
CASSIAEVYNEQFF	TGTGCCAGCAGTATAGCGGAAGTTTACAATGAGCAGTTCTTC	TRBV6-5	TRBJ2-1	NA	few
CSAGDRTNTEAFF	TGCAGTGCTGGAGACAGGACGAACACTGAAGCTTTCTTT	TRBV20-1	TRBJ1-1	NA	NA
CSAPLPGSYEQYF	TGCAGTGCCCCCCTACCCGGCTCCTACGAGCAGTACTTC	TRBV20-1	TRBJ2-7	NA	NA
CASSQFLDTAEQFF	TGTGCCAGCAGCCAATTTCTAGATACGGCTGAGCAGTTCTTC	TRBV3-1	TRBJ2-1	NA	few